This TCR beta chain is drawn from a study of blood T cells in healthy people across ages. This clonotype has just a few counts. This sequence may be a read error, since a much larger clone differs from it by one base. A J-beta primer mix and a sample-barcoded 5' primer were used in a second PCR of roughly 6 to 11 cycles. TCRdb re-derived calls from the 5' RACE reads in MiXCR, one entry per CDR3 protein. Here the sample spans 630,000 or so distinct CDR3 sequences, about 30% being singletons. V lost 3 bases and J 1 base, leaving 13 bases between the germline ends. The CDR3 contains 14 residues. CDR1 is DFQATT, CDR2 SNEGSKA, per germline (reference sequence).

This sequence joins TRBV20-1 and TRBJ2-7; D perhaps matches TRBD2 (6 bases). The receptor was derived from a woman older than 75 in good health. Sample: blood. As DNA, the CDR3 is TGCAGTGCTAGCGGCGGCGGGGATTCCTACGAGCAGTACTTC. This translates into CSASGGGDSYEQYF.